These 21 T cell receptor beta chains share one sample of origin, sequenced in a study of cytomegalovirus exposure and HLA in healthy donors. It was with 60 Vbeta and 13 Jbeta primers that the PCR ran. Libraries were prepared by immunoSEQ multiplex PCR; TCRdb keeps only in-frame clonotypes and omits some of them. This sample carries approximately 150,000 clones, around three quarters of them seen once, and the ten largest clones take approximately 2%. Sequencing was done on a sample of PBMCs. These receptors came from a man aged 35-49 years in good health and CMV-seronegative.

V gene TRBV7-2 combines with J gene TRBJ1-1; the match to TRBD1 covers 9 bases. Trimming at V came to 4 bases and at J to 8 bases, leaving 5 bases not matched to a gene. Germline V gives CDR1 SGHTA, CDR2 FQGNSA. The CDR3 covers 13 residues. The CDR3 here is CASSSTGGLEAFF. The CDR3 region has the DNA TGTGCCAGCAGCTCTACAGGGGGCTTAGAAGCTTTCTTT.

The V gene is TRBV29-1, the J gene TRBJ1-2; D ambiguous. Germline V gives CDR1 SQVTM, CDR2 ANQGSEA. Trimming removed 3 bases at V and 1 base at J, with 18 bases between. The CDR3 is made up of 16 amino acids. CDR3 protein: CSVEWQAKPINYGYTF. The CDR3 DNA reads as TGCAGCGTTGAGTGGCAGGCGAAACCTATTAACTATGGCTACACCTTC.

The V gene is TRBV7-8, the J gene TRBJ1-1, with D hard to call. The CDR3 consists of 15 residues. V lost 2 bases to trimming and J lost 0 bases, with 10 bases between them. CDR1 and CDR2 (germline): SGHVS, FQNEAQ. The CDR3 here is CASSLNSGMNTEAFF. CDR3 DNA sequence: TGTGCCAGCAGCTTAAACAGCGGCATGAACACTGAAGCTTTCTTT.

This clone was recorded once. V usage is TRBV6-6 and J usage is TRBJ2-5, with D maybe TRBD1 (5 bases). The V end lost 3 bases, the J end lost 4 bases, and 12 bases lay between the germline ends. Germline V gives CDR1 MNHNY, CDR2 SVGAGI (reference sequence). The CDR3 consists of 14 residues. This CDR3 reads CASSYSGNRETQYF. Written as DNA, the CDR3 is TGTGCCAGCAGTTATTCAGGGAATCGAGAGACCCAGTACTTC.

V gene TRBV7-9 combines with J gene TRBJ1-1; D may be TRBD1 (5 bases). V shed 7 bases and J shed 1 base, with 10 bases lying between them. The germline V gene has CDR1 SEHNR and CDR2 FQNEAQ (reference sequence). The CDR3 extends over 13 amino acids. In DNA, the CDR3 is TGTGCCAGCACACCCAGGGAGAACACTGAAGCTTTCTTT. This gives the protein CASTPRENTEAFF.

A note on this clone: In this CDR3 the conserved last residue, phenylalanine or tryptophan, is missing, so a read error is likely. No DNA is shown, since the ends of the CDR3 on it are uncertain; the CDR3 is the one TCRdb lists. The V call is TRBV7-2, the J call TRBJ1-2; TRBD1, the table's D call, was not compared with the DNA. From germline, CDR1 is SGHTA and CDR2 FQGNSA. The CDR3 is 16 residues long, counting both termini. This chain's CDR3 is CASSLDYKGAPFVLFS.

The chain recombines TRBV7-9 with TRBJ2-3; D is unclear. V lost 8 bases, J lost 4 bases, and 19 bases lay in between. The germline V gene has CDR1 SEHNR and CDR2 FQNEAQ (reference sequence). The CDR3 runs to 15 residues. This CDR3 is CASFFSQQVADTQYF. CDR3 nucleotide sequence: TGTGCCAGCTTTTTTTCCCAGCAGGTCGCAGATACGCAGTATTTT.

The chain couples TRBV10-2 to TRBJ1-6; 7 bases align to TRBD1. This CDR3 spans 15 amino acids. CDR1 is WSHSY and CDR2 is SAAADI in the germline V gene. With V trimmed by 4 bases and J by 7 bases, 7 bases remained unmatched. The CDR3 loop is CASSADRVENSPLHF. As DNA, the CDR3 is TGCGCCAGCAGTGCCGACAGGGTAGAGAATTCACCCCTCCACTTT.

This chain connects TRBV30 to TRBJ2-1, with TRBD2 as a possible D gene (5 bases). The CDR3 is made up of 15 amino acids. From germline, CDR1 is GTSNPN and CDR2 SVGIG (reference sequence). Trimming shortened V by 2 bases and J by 15 bases, and 26 bases separated the two germline ends. As DNA, the CDR3 is TGTGCCTGGAGTTCAAAGTTATTGCCCGAGCTAGCTTCGTTCTTC. Its translation is CAWSSKLLPELASFF.

This chain joins TRBV19 and TRBJ2-2; TRBD2 is a possible D gene (6 bases). V dropped 5 bases and J dropped 5 bases, with 9 bases sitting between them. This CDR3 region has 13 residues. The germline gives CDR1 LNHDA, CDR2 SQIVND (reference sequence). This CDR3 reads CASSVGGTGELFF. CDR3 DNA: TGTGCCAGTAGTGTCGGAGGGACCGGGGAGCTGTTTTTT.

CDR3 region: CASSPSVPGVGSEAFF. In nucleotides, the CDR3 is TGTGCCAGCTCACCAAGTGTCCCAGGGGTAGGGTCTGAAGCTTTCTTT. The chain is built from TRBV18 and TRBJ1-1; TRBD1 is a possible D gene (6 bases). CDR3 size: 16 residues. Trimming cost V 2 bases and J 6 bases, with 19 bases left between them. Germline CDR1 reads KGHSH; CDR2 reads LQKENI.

V gene TRBV7-2 combines with J gene TRBJ1-6; D might be TRBD1 (5 bases). CDR3 length: 15 residues. V was cut by 1 base and J by 5 bases, with 9 bases left in between. CDR1 is SGHTA, CDR2 FQGNSA, per germline. The CDR3 spells CASSLVDSNNSPLHF. The DNA for the CDR3 is TGTGCCAGCAGCTTAGTTGACAGCAATAATTCACCCCTCCACTTT.

This clone came up a few times. The chain has TRBV7-8 and TRBJ2-7; possibly TRBD2 for D (6 bases). Trimming shortened V by 1 base and J by 4 bases, and 20 bases separated the two germline ends. The CDR3 totals 17 residues. The germline V gene has CDR1 SGHVS and CDR2 FQNEAQ. The CDR3 DNA is TGTGCCAGCAGCTTAGTTCGAGCGGGTGGGATCCCGTACGAGCAGTACTTC. Translating it yields CASSLVRAGGIPYEQYF.

The rearrangement links TRBV9 to TRBJ2-3; 7 positions match TRBD2. The junction had 4 bases not matched to a gene; V was cut back by 0 bases and J by 0 bases. This CDR3 comprises 16 residues. Germline V lookup: CDR1 SGDLS, CDR2 YYNGEE. The CDR3 sequence is CASSVDLAGSTDTQYF. CDR3 DNA sequence: TGTGCCAGCAGCGTAGACTTAGCGGGTAGCACAGATACGCAGTATTTT.

This clone was counted a single time. The V and J genes are TRBV29-1 and TRBJ1-1; D may be TRBD1 (6 bases). Germline V gene data show CDR1 as SQVTM and CDR2 as ANQGSEA. The CDR3 has 12 amino acids. V was shortened by 6 bases and J by 4 bases, with 12 bases between the two germline ends. The CDR3 loop reads CSVRGEGTEAFF. The DNA for the CDR3 is TGCAGCGTCAGGGGCGAGGGCACTGAAGCTTTCTTT.

The chain carries TRBV5-6 and TRBJ1-1, with D perhaps TRBD1 (5 bases). Deletions cut 6 bases from V and 1 base from J, with 13 bases between. CDR1 is SGHDT, CDR2 YYEEEE, per germline. The length of the CDR3 is 14 residues. DNA of the CDR3: TGTGCCAGCATCGGGTTTAGGGGGAACACTGAAGCTTTCTTT. This encodes CASIGFRGNTEAFF.

The rearrangement links TRBV4-2 to TRBJ2-7; a weak D match, TRBD1 (5 bases). The V gene lost 1 base and the J gene lost 4 bases, with 11 bases spanning the gap. CDR3 length equals 14 residues. Germline V gene lookup returns CDR1 LGHNA and CDR2 YNFKEQ. The CDR3 sequence: CASSQGQGAYEQYF. DNA of the CDR3: TGTGCCAGCAGCCAAGGGCAGGGCGCTTACGAGCAGTACTTC.

The genes are TRBV18 and TRBJ2-1; 9 positions match TRBD2. The CDR3 is 14 residues long. Germline CDR1 and CDR2: KGHSH and LQKENI. V was clipped by 6 bases and J by 2 bases; unmatched bases: 2. CDR3 coding DNA: TGTGCCAGCTCGGAGCGGGAGGCCTACAATGAGCAGTTCTTC. Protein product: CASSEREAYNEQFF.

This clone was counted a single time. V usage is TRBV7-8 and J usage is TRBJ1-3, with a weak D call TRBD1 (6 bases). The CDR3 is made up of 19 amino acids. CDR1 and CDR2 (germline): SGHVS, FQNEAQ. V was trimmed by 6 bases and J by 2 bases, leaving 26 bases between them. The CDR3 protein is CASREALGRGGMAGNTIYF. The DNA of the CDR3 is TGTGCCAGCAGGGAGGCGCTCGGTCGGGGGGGCATGGCTGGAAACACCATATATTTT.

This clone was found a few times. The V gene is TRBV7-9, the J gene TRBJ2-7, with TRBD2 matching over 8 bases. Per germline, CDR1 SEHNR and CDR2 FQNEAQ (reference sequence). The CDR3 totals 13 residues. After removal of 4 bases from V and 4 bases from J, the junction contained 3 bases not matched to a gene. As DNA, the CDR3 is TGTGCCAGCAGCTCTAGCGGGTCTTACGAGCAGTACTTC. Translated, it gives CASSSSGSYEQYF.

V usage is TRBV7-8 and J usage is TRBJ2-1, with D perhaps TRBD1 (6 bases). Trimming took 3 bases from V and 3 from J, leaving 15 bases between them. The CDR3 has 16 residues. CDR1 and CDR2 from the germline V gene are SGHVS and FQNEAQ. Here the CDR3 reads CASSLGDRLDYNEQFF. CDR3 in DNA: TGTGCCAGCAGCTTGGGTGACAGGCTAGACTACAATGAGCAGTTCTTC.